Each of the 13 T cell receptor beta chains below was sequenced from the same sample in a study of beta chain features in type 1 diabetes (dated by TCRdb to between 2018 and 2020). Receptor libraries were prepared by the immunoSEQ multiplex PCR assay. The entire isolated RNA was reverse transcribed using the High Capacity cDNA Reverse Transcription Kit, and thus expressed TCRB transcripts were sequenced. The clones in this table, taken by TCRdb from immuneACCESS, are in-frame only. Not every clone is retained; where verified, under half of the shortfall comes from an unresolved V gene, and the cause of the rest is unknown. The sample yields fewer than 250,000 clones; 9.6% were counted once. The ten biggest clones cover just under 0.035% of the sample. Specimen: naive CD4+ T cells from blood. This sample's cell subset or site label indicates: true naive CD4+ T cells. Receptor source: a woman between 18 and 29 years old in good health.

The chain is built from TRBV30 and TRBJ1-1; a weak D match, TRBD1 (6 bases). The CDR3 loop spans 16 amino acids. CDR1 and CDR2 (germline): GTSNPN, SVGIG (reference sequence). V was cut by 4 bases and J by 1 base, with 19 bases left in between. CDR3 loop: CAWKAGDLVRNTEAFF. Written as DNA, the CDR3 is TGTGCCTGGAAGGCAGGGGATTTGGTAAGGAACACTGAAGCTTTCTTT.

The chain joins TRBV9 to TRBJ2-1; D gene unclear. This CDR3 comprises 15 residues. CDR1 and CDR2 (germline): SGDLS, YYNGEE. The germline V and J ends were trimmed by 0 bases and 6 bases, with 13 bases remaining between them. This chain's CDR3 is CASSVVPALGNEQFF. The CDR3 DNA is TGTGCCAGCAGCGTAGTCCCAGCGCTGGGCAATGAGCAGTTCTTC.

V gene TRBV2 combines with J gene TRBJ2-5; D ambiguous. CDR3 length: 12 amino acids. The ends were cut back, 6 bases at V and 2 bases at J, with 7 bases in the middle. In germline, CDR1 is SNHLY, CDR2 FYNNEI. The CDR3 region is CASRSEQETQYF. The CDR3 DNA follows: TGTGCCAGCAGGAGTGAGCAAGAGACCCAGTACTTC.

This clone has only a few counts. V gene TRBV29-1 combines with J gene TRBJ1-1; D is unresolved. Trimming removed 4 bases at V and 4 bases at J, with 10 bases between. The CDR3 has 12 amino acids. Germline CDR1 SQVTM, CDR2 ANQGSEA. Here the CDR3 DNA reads TGCAGCGTTGGAGTGGGAGTCACTGAAGCTTTCTTT. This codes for CSVGVGVTEAFF.

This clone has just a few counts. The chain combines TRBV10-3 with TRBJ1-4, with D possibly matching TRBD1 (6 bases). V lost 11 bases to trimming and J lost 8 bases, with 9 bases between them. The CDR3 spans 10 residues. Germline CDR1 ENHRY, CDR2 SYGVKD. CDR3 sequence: CAVGAEKLFF. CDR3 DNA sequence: TGTGCCGTGGGGGCGGAAAAACTGTTTTTT.

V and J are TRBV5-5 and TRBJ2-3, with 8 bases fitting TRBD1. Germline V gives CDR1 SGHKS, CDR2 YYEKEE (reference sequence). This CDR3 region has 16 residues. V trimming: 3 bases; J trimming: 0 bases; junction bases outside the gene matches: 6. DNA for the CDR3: TGTGCCAGCAGCTGGACAGGGCCTCCTAGCACAGATACGCAGTATTTT. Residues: CASSWTGPPSTDTQYF.

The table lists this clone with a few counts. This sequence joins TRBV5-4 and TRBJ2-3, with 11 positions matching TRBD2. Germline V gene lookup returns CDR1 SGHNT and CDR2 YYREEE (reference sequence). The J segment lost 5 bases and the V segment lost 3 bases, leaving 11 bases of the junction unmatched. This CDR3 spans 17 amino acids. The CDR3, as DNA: TGTGCCAGCAGCTGGGATCCTAGCGGGAGGAGACTAGATACGCAGTATTTT. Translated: CASSWDPSGRRLDTQYF.

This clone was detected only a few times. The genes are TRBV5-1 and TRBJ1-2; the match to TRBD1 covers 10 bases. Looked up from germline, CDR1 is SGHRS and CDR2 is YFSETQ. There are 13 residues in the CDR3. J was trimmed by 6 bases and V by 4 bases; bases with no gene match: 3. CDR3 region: CASSATGGDGYTF. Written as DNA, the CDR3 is TGCGCCAGCAGCGCGACAGGGGGCGATGGCTACACCTTC. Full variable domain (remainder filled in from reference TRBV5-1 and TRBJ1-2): KAGVTQTPRYLIKTRGQQVTLSCSPISGHRSVSWYQQTPGQGLQFLFEYFSETQRNKGNFPGRFSGRQFSNSRSEMNVSTLELGDSALYLCASSATGGDGYTFGSGTRLTVV.

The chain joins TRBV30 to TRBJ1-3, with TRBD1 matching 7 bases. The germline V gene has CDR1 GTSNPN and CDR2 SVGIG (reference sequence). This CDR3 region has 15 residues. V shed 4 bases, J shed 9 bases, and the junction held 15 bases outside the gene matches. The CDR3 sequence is CAWTNAGQDIGTIYF. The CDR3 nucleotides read TGTGCCTGGACCAACGCCGGACAGGATATCGGCACCATATATTTT.

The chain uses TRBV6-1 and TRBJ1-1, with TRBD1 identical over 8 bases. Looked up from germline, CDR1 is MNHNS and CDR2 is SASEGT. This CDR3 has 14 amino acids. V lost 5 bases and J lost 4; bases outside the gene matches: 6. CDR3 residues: CASSNGQGSTEAFF. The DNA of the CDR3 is TGTGCCAGCAGTAACGGACAGGGTAGCACTGAAGCTTTCTTT.

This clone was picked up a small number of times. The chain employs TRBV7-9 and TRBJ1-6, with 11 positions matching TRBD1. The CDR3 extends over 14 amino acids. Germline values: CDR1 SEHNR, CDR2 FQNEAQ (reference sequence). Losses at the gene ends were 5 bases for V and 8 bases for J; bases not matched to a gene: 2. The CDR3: CASSQGQGDSPLHF. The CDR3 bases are TGTGCCAGCAGCCAGGGACAGGGGGATTCACCCCTCCACTTT.

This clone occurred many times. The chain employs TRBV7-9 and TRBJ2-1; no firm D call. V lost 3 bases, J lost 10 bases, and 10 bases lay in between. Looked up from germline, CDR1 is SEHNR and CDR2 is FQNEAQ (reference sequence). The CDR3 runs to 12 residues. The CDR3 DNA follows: TGTGCCAGCAGCTTTTCTCTCAGGGAGCAGTTCTTC. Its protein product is CASSFSLREQFF. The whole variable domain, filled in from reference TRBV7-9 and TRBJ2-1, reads DTGVSQNPRHKITKRGQNVTFRCDPISEHNRLYWYRQTLGQGPEFLTYFQNEAQLEKSRLLSDRFSAERPKGSFSTLEIQRTEQGDSAMYLCASSFSLREQFFGPGTRLTVL.

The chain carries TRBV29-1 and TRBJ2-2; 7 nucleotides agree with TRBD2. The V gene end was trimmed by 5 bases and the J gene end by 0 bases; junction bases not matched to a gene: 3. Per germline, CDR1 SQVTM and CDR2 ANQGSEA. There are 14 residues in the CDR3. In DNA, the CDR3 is TGCAGCGTTCTCAGCGGGGCGAACACCGGGGAGCTGTTTTTT. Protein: CSVLSGANTGELFF.